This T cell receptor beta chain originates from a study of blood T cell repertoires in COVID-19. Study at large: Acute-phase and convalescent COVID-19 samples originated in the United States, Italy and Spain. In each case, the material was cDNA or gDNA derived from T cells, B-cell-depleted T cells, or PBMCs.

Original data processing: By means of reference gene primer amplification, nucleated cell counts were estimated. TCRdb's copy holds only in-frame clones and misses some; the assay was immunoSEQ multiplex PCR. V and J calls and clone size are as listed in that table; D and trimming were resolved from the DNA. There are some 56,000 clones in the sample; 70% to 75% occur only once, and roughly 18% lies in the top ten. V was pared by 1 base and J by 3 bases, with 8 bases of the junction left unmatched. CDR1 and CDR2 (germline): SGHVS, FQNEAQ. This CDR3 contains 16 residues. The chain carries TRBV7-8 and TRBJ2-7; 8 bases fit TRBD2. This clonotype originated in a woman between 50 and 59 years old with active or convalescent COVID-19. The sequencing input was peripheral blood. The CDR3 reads CASSLVAGLVSYEQYF. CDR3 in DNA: TGTGCCAGCAGCTTAGTGGCGGGACTAGTAAGCTACGAGCAGTACTTC.